The entry that follows covers one T cell receptor beta chain sequence. Ages ranged from roughly 18 to 95 years, with residence in around 24 US areas. This entry belongs to a study of blood T cell repertoires in COVID-19. Across the study: Each recovered donor of Cohort 3 presented with two negative PCRs, clearance, or symptom resolution. The United States, Italy and Spain were the sources of the acute and convalescent COVID-19 samples.

The CDR3 runs 15 residues. V trimming: 6 bases; J trimming: 5 bases; junction bases outside the gene matches: 8. Per the germline V gene, CDR1 is MNHEY and CDR2 is SMNVEV (reference sequence). In the authors' workflow: Nucleated cell number was recorded as an estimate derived from reference gene primer amplification. Generated by immunoSEQ multiplex PCR, the TCRdb table keeps only in-frame clones and is missing some. V and J calls and clone size are given by that table; D and trimming were obtained from the DNA. Found here are 250,000 to 300,000 clones, approximately 90% of them singletons; the top ten hold approximately 2%.

The receptor was derived from a woman between 55 and 75 years old in a cohort exposed to, infected with or recovered from COVID-19 (not recorded which). Sequencing input: PBMCs or T cells enriched from blood (not recorded which). The chain recombines TRBV27 with TRBJ2-7; 12 positions agree with TRBD2. CDR3 residues: CASRTLLAGGHEQYF. As DNA, the CDR3 is TGTGCCAGCAGGACCCTTCTAGCGGGAGGGCACGAGCAGTACTTC.